This T cell receptor beta chain derives from a study of blood T cell repertoires in COVID-19. About the study: T cells, B-cell-depleted T cells, or PBMCs supplied cDNA or gDNA.

This CDR3 spans 14 amino acids. CDR1 and CDR2 (germline): SNHLY, FYNNEI. V was cut by 6 bases and J by 2 bases, with 13 bases left in between. Here immunoSEQ multiplex PCR was the method, and the copy in TCRdb shows in-frame clones only, minus some. The table includes tens of thousands of clones, about nine tenths detected once. The TCR sequence derives from a woman older than 75 with active or convalescent COVID-19. The sample consisted of peripheral blood. The rearrangement links TRBV2 to TRBJ1-2, with D tentatively TRBD1 (5 bases). As DNA, the CDR3 is TGTGCCAGCAGGATTTCAGGGATCAACTATGGCTACACCTTC. Amino acids: CASRISGINYGYTF.